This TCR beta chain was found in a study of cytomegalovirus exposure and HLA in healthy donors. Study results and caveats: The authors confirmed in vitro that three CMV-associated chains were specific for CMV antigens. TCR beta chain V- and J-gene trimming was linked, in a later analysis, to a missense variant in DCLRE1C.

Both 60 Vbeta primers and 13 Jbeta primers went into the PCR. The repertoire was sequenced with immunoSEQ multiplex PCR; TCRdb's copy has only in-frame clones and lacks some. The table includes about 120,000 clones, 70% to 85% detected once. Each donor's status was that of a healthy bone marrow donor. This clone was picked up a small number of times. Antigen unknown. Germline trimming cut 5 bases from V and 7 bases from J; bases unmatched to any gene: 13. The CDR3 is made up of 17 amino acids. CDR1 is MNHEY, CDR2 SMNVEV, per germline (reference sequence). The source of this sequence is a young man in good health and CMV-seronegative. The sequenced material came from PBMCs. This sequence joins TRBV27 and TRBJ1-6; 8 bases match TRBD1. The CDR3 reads CASSPIPGTGSNSPLHF. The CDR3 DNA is TGTGCCAGCAGTCCGATACCCGGGACAGGTTCCAATTCACCCCTCCACTTT.